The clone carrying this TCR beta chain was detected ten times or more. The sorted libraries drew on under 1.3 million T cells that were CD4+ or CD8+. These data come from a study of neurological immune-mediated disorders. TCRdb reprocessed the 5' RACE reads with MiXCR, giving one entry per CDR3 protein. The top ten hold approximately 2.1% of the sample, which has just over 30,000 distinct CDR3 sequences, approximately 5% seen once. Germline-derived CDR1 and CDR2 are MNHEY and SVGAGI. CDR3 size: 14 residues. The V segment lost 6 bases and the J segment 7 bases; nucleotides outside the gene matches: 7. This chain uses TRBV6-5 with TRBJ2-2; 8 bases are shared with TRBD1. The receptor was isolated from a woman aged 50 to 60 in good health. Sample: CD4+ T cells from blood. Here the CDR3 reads CASSAQGASGELFF. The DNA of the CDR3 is TGTGCCAGCAGCGCTCAGGGGGCGAGCGGGGAGCTGTTTTTT.